The rows below give T cell receptor beta chains drawn from one sample of a study of chemoradiotherapy in HPV16-positive cancers. Sequenced by immunoSEQ multiplex PCR; TCRdb stores in-frame clones only, minus some. This table has about 12,000 clones, approximately 75% appearing once. Sampling took place from a patient who underwent chemoradiotherapy. The receptors derive from a human donor with HPV-associated anogenital cancer. Each CDR3 is given with its conserved first and last residue. The D gene is left open where the match is weak. The size field is filled for only some rows; it gives once, few, many or a size class.

V gene: TRBV7-2; clone size: .; J gene: TRBJ2-3; D gene: .; CDR3 protein: CASSFRDPAQYF; CDR3 DNA: TGTGCCAGCAGCTTCCGGGACCCCGCGCAGTATTTT
V gene: TRBV18; clone size: once; J gene: TRBJ2-3; D gene: .; CDR3 protein: CASSPGPYTDTQYF; CDR3 DNA: TGTGCCAGCTCGCCGGGACCTTACACAGATACGCAGTATTTT
V gene: TRBV7-2; clone size: .; J gene: TRBJ1-5; D gene: TRBD1; CDR3 protein: CASSSRGGSQPQHF; CDR3 DNA: TGTGCCAGCAGCTCCAGGGGGGGCTCTCAGCCCCAGCATTTT
V gene: TRBV4-3; clone size: .; J gene: TRBJ1-2; D gene: TRBD1; CDR3 protein: CASSQSTGTGSGYTF; CDR3 DNA: TGCGCCAGCAGCCAATCAACGGGGACAGGGAGTGGCTACACCTTC
V gene: TRBV6-5; clone size: .; J gene: TRBJ1-1; D gene: .; CDR3 protein: CASSYRVSGATEAFF; CDR3 DNA: TGTGCCAGCAGTTACCGGGTCTCCGGGGCCACTGAAGCTTTCTTT
V gene: TRBV7-2; clone size: .; J gene: TRBJ2-5; D gene: .; CDR3 protein: CASSLEAASEETQYF; CDR3 DNA: TGTGCCAGCAGCTTAGAAGCCGCCTCGGAAGAGACCCAGTACTTC
V gene: TRBV7-9; clone size: few; J gene: TRBJ2-2; D gene: .; CDR3 protein: CASSLGFWGVDTGELFF; CDR3 DNA: TGTGCCAGCAGCTTAGGGTTCTGGGGTGTCGACACCGGGGAGCTGTTTTTT
V gene: TRBV18; clone size: few; J gene: TRBJ1-5; D gene: .; CDR3 protein: CASSPPGRQPQHF; CDR3 DNA: TGTGCCAGCTCACCACCGGGAAGACAGCCCCAGCATTTT
V gene: TRBV20-1; clone size: .; J gene: TRBJ2-3; D gene: .; CDR3 protein: CSASWGDTQYF; CDR3 DNA: TGCAGTGCTAGTTGGGGGGATACGCAGTATTTT
V gene: TRBV10-3; clone size: few; J gene: TRBJ2-3; D gene: .; CDR3 protein: CAISTTGLDSTDTQYF; CDR3 DNA: TGTGCCATCAGTACAACGGGACTTGATAGCACAGATACGCAGTATTTT
V gene: TRBV11-2; clone size: .; J gene: TRBJ2-1; D gene: .; CDR3 protein: CASSRRSTVDSEQFF; CDR3 DNA: TGTGCCAGCAGCCGACGTTCGACAGTGGACAGTGAGCAGTTCTTC
V gene: TRBV30; clone size: .; J gene: TRBJ2-3; D gene: .; CDR3 protein: CAWSVPSADTQYF; CDR3 DNA: TGTGCCTGGAGTGTTCCTAGCGCAGATACGCAGTATTTT
V gene: TRBV29-1; clone size: .; J gene: TRBJ1-2; D gene: TRBD1; CDR3 protein: CSVDDWDRGRISESYTF; CDR3 DNA: TGCAGCGTTGATGACTGGGACAGGGGGCGGATTTCTGAAAGCTACACCTTC
V gene: TRBV27; clone size: .; J gene: TRBJ1-6; D gene: TRBD1; CDR3 protein: CASTWGQFSPLHF; CDR3 DNA: TGTGCCAGCACCTGGGGACAGTTTTCACCCCTCCACTTT
V gene: TRBV13; clone size: .; J gene: TRBJ2-1; D gene: .; CDR3 protein: CASSPYRFYNEQFF; CDR3 DNA: TGTGCCAGCAGCCCCTACAGATTCTACAATGAGCAGTTCTTC
V gene: TRBV29-1; clone size: .; J gene: TRBJ1-1; D gene: .; CDR3 protein: CSVEEGAEAFF; CDR3 DNA: TGCAGCGTTGAAGAGGGGGCCGAAGCTTTCTTT
V gene: TRBV7-2; clone size: .; J gene: TRBJ2-2; D gene: .; CDR3 protein: CASSFWDTGELFF; CDR3 DNA: TGTGCCAGCAGCTTTTGGGACACCGGGGAGCTGTTTTTT
V gene: TRBV5-1; clone size: .; J gene: TRBJ1-6; D gene: .; CDR3 protein: CASSLVEGPRALHF; CDR3 DNA: TGCGCCAGCAGCTTGGTTGAGGGGCCGCGGGCCCTCCACTTT
V gene: TRBV9; clone size: .; J gene: TRBJ1-1; D gene: .; CDR3 protein: CASSGGVNTEAFF; CDR3 DNA: TGTGCCAGCAGCGGGGGGGTGAACACTGAAGCTTTCTTT
V gene: TRBV28; clone size: .; J gene: TRBJ2-5; D gene: .; CDR3 protein: CASTLFRRDGETQYF; CDR3 DNA: TGTGCCAGCACCCTATTCCGCCGGGACGGGGAGACCCAGTACTTC
V gene: TRBV5-5; clone size: .; J gene: TRBJ1-1; D gene: .; CDR3 protein: CASSLWSGEAFF; CDR3 DNA: TGTGCCAGCAGCTTGTGGAGTGGTGAAGCTTTCTTT
V gene: TRBV20-1; clone size: .; J gene: TRBJ2-7; D gene: TRBD1; CDR3 protein: CSARTGREQYF; CDR3 DNA: TGCAGTGCACGGACAGGGAGGGAGCAGTACTTC
V gene: TRBV6-6; clone size: .; J gene: TRBJ2-2; D gene: .; CDR3 protein: CASSPTPQGELFF; CDR3 DNA: TGTGCCAGCAGTCCTACCCCCCAGGGGGAGCTGTTTTTT
V gene: TRBV13; clone size: .; J gene: TRBJ2-5; D gene: TRBD2; CDR3 protein: CASSSLAGGRETQYF; CDR3 DNA: TGTGCCAGCAGCTCACTAGCGGGGGGAAGAGAGACCCAGTACTTC